The clone carrying this TCR beta chain was counted a single time. Antigen unknown. The sample originates from a study of cytomegalovirus exposure and HLA in healthy donors. On the study more broadly: An earlier analysis identified more than 95 million unique TCR beta sequences in some 170 million T cells. In an early release, HLA-typed donors contributed 75 million to 85 million unique TCR sequences. Findings and caveats of the study: HLA alleles were associated with some 17,000 TCR beta sequences in a later analysis at 0.05 false discovery rate. A later analysis found most CMV-associated TCR beta chains apparently HLA-restricted.

The study ran its PCR with 60 Vbeta and 13 Jbeta primers. The table came from immunoSEQ multiplex PCR; TCRdb's copy has only in-frame clones and leaves some out. The table records about 180,000 clones, 80% of them present only once. The ends were cut back, 0 bases at V and 1 base at J, with 9 bases in the middle. The germline gives CDR1 LNHDA, CDR2 SQIVND (reference sequence). This CDR3 contains 15 residues. This TCR came from a woman aged 30 to 39 in good health and CMV-seronegative. The chain joins TRBV19 to TRBJ1-1; D is uncertain. The specimen was PBMCs. As DNA, the CDR3 is TGTGCCAGTAGTATAGAGGGCAGCCCGAACACTGAAGCTTTCTTT. Protein sequence: CASSIEGSPNTEAFF.